These T cell receptor beta chains were read from a single sample in a study of blood T cell repertoires in COVID-19. Data came from immunoSEQ multiplex PCR; TCRdb stores just in-frame clones and leaves some out. Seen here are fewer than 150,000 clones, about 83% observed once, and the top ten hold roughly 13%. Sequenced material: peripheral blood. These receptors were obtained from a human donor in a cohort sampled during active COVID-19. The CDR3 runs from the conserved cysteine through the conserved F or W. The D gene is left open where the match is weak. Size values are once, few and many counts, or a class for expanded clones, and some rows have none.

>NA|TRBJ2-3|NA|TRBV5-4
TGTGCCAGCAGTCCATGGGCGGGGCCTAGCACAGATACGCAGTATTTT
CASSPWAGPSTDTQYF
>TRBD1|TRBJ1-6|once|TRBV27
TGTGCCAGCAGTGAGCTGGGACAGGGCTCTAATTCACCCCTCCACTTT
CASSELGQGSNSPLHF
>TRBD1|TRBJ2-1|NA|TRBV5-1
TGCGCCAGCAGCTCGGGACAGGGTTACCTCAATGAGCAGTTCTTC
CASSSGQGYLNEQFF
>TRBD1|TRBJ1-3|NA|TRBV19
TGTGCCAGTACCCGAGACAGGGTCCCTGGAAACACCATATATTTT
CASTRDRVPGNTIYF
>TRBD1|TRBJ2-7|NA|TRBV5-1
TGCGCCAGCAGCCTTGACAGGGGGGAGTACGAGCAGTACTTC
CASSLDRGEYEQYF
>NA|TRBJ1-4|NA|TRBV25-1
TGTGCCAGCAGTGAATACCCGGGTCCGATTAATGAAAAACTGTTTTTT
CASSEYPGPINEKLFF
>TRBD2|TRBJ2-7|NA|TRBV3-1/TRBV3-2
TGTGCCAGCAGCCAAGTTGGCGGACTAGGTCCCTACGAGCAGTACTTC
CASSQVGGLGPYEQYF
>TRBD1|TRBJ1-1|once|TRBV5-1
TGCGCCAGCAGCGGGGGGACAGGGGCCACTGAAGCTTTCTTT
CASSGGTGATEAFF
>NA|TRBJ1-5|NA|TRBV4-2
TGTGCCAGCAGCCAAGATGTGGCAGGGAATCAGCCCCAGCATTTT
CASSQDVAGNQPQHF
>NA|TRBJ1-5|NA|TRBV21-1
TGTGCCAGCAGCACTCACAGGGTCAATCAGCCCCAGCATTTT
CASSTHRVNQPQHF
>TRBD1|TRBJ2-7|few|TRBV30
TGTGCCTGCGGAATAGGACAGGGTGTAGGCGTCGAGCAGTACTTC
CACGIGQGVGVEQYF
>TRBD1|TRBJ2-5|NA|TRBV6-5
TGTGCCAGCAACGAAGGGGGCTGGGAGACCCAGTACTTC
CASNEGGWETQYF
>NA|TRBJ2-5|NA|TRBV7-8
TGTGCCAGCAGCTTAGAATCCCGAAATGGGGGGACTGAGACCCAGTACTTC
CASSLESRNGGTETQYF
>TRBD2|TRBJ2-3|NA|TRBV6-1
TGTGCCAGCAGTGAAGTGACTAGCGGGGGAACAGATACGCAGTATTTT
CASSEVTSGGTDTQYF